This is a list of T cell receptor beta chains from one sample in a study of T cells in Graves' hyperthyroidism and ophthalmopathy. Each CDR3 protein gets one entry after TCRdb re-called the multiplex PCR reads with MiXCR. The sample includes 600,000 to 700,000 distinct CDR3 sequences, roughly 14% of them seen just once. Sample: blood. Source of these receptors: a woman between 35 and 50 years old with Graves' ophthalmopathy. Each CDR3 is given with its conserved first and last residue. Each record gives: J gene, D gene, clone size, V gene, CDR3 DNA, CDR3 protein. D genes are given only for firm matches. Clone sizes are given selectively: once, few, many, or a class where the clone is expanded.

>TRBJ1-1|TRBD1|many|TRBV12-3/TRBV12-4
TGTGCCAGCAGTTCCACAGGGGGACAGAACACTGAAGCTTTCTTT
CASSSTGGQNTEAFF
>TRBJ2-7|NA|few|TRBV11-3
TGTGCCAGCAGCTTAGAAAACACAGCCTACGAGCAGTACTTC
CASSLENTAYEQYF
>TRBJ2-7|TRBD1|many|TRBV7-2
TGTGCCAGCAGTCCCCAGGGGGACAGCGCCTACGAGCAGTACTTC
CASSPQGDSAYEQYF
>TRBJ2-5|TRBD1|many|TRBV28
TGTGCCACTCAGGGGGTGGTGGAGACCCAGTACTTC
CATQGVVETQYF
>TRBJ2-5|NA|many|TRBV12-5
TGTGCTAGTGGTTTGGGAGGTGGAGAGACCCAGTACTTC
CASGLGGGETQYF
>TRBJ1-1|TRBD1|many|TRBV2
TGTGCCAGCACCAATCAGGGGGCGAGTAGTGAAGCTTTCTTT
CASTNQGASSEAFF
>TRBJ2-2|NA|few|TRBV5-1
TGCGCCAGCAGCTTGGCCAGCCCCGGACACTCGCGGACCGGGGAGCTGTTTTTT
CASSLASPGHSRTGELFF
>TRBJ1-2|NA|many|TRBV7-8
TGTGCCAGCAGCTTAGTAGGGGCTGCGGCGCGGGGCTACACCTTC
CASSLVGAAARGYTF
>TRBJ1-1|TRBD1|many|TRBV20-1
TGCAGTCAAGGTGGGACAGCCACCACTGAAGCTTTCTTT
CSQGGTATTEAFF
>TRBJ1-2|NA|many|TRBV6-2/TRBV6-3
TGTGCCAGCTCAGAACTTCAACCCCCTGGCTACACCTTC
CASSELQPPGYTF
>TRBJ2-7|TRBD1|few|TRBV10-3
TGTGCCATCAGCACGGGACAGGGTACCGACGAGCAGTACTTC
CAISTGQGTDEQYF
>TRBJ2-7|NA|many|TRBV7-8
TGTGCCAGCAGCTTGTGGGTGGAAGGCTCCTACGAGCAGTACTTC
CASSLWVEGSYEQYF
>TRBJ1-2|NA|many|TRBV14
TGTGCCAGCACCCTCTTGAACGGGGTTGGCTACACCTTC
CASTLLNGVGYTF
>TRBJ1-1|NA|many|TRBV30
TGTGCCTGGAGTGTCGAAAGTGGACCGACCTTT
CAWSVESGPTF
>TRBJ2-7|NA|many|TRBV12-3/TRBV12-4
TGTGCCAGCAGCCCACGAAGGAGCTCCTACGAGCAGTACTTC
CASSPRRSSYEQYF
>TRBJ2-5|NA|many|TRBV10-3
TGTGCCATCAGTGAGTCGACTAGGGAGACCCAGTACTTC
CAISESTRETQYF
>TRBJ1-5|TRBD1|NA|TRBV12-3/TRBV12-4
TGTGCCAGCAGAAGAGGGACAGGGTATCAGCCCCAGCATTTT
CASRRGTGYQPQHF
>TRBJ1-2|NA|many|TRBV5-1
TGCGCCAGCAGCCCGGGGGGCACCTCTAACTATGGCTACACCTTC
CASSPGGTSNYGYTF
>TRBJ2-7|NA|many|TRBV6-1
TGTGCCAGCAGTGAACTCAGGGCCTCCTACGAGCAGTACTTC
CASSELRASYEQYF
>TRBJ1-1|NA|NA|TRBV19
TGTGCCACCGATAGGCTTTACACTGAAGCTTTCTTT
CATDRLYTEAFF
>TRBJ2-7|TRBD1|many|TRBV27
TGTGCCAGCAGTCGCGTGGGGGGGACAGGGTTCCTATACGAGCAGTACTTC
CASSRVGGTGFLYEQYF
>TRBJ1-5|NA|many|TRBV12-3/TRBV12-4
TGTGCCAGCAGCCGTAACAGTTTCAATCAGCCCCAGCATTTT
CASSRNSFNQPQHF
>TRBJ2-2|TRBD2|many|TRBV15
TGTGCCACCAGCAGAGTCCCCCGGACTAGCGGAACGACGAACACCGGGGAGCTGTTTTTT
CATSRVPRTSGTTNTGELFF
>TRBJ2-5|TRBD1|few|TRBV12-3/TRBV12-4
TGTGCCAGCAGTCCCCGGACAGGGGTGCTGGAGACCCAGTACTTC
CASSPRTGVLETQYF
>TRBJ2-7|NA|many|TRBV6-5
TGTGCCAGCAGTTCAAACGGAGCCTACGAGCAGTACTTC
CASSSNGAYEQYF
>TRBJ2-6|TRBD2|NA|TRBV6-2/TRBV6-3
TGTGCCACCGGGAGGGCTGGGGCCAACGTCCTGACTTTC
CATGRAGANVLTF
>TRBJ2-7|NA|many|TRBV12-3/TRBV12-4
TGTGCCAGCAGCTCGGGTTGGGGACCAACCTACGAGCAGTACTTC
CASSSGWGPTYEQYF
>TRBJ1-2|NA|NA|TRBV7-3
TGTGCCAGCGGGGACGGCAGTCCCCCTGGCTACACCTTC
CASGDGSPPGYTF
>TRBJ2-1|TRBD2|NA|TRBV19
TGTGCCAGTAGTATGGGACTAGCGGGGGGCAATGAGCAGTTCTTC
CASSMGLAGGNEQFF
>TRBJ2-7|TRBD1|many|TRBV2
TGTGCCAGCAGCCGGGACAGGGTCCTTTCCCGTCCCTACGAGCAGTACTTC
CASSRDRVLSRPYEQYF
>TRBJ2-7|TRBD2|many|TRBV20-1
TGCAGTGCTCACCGACTAGCGGGAGGGTACGAGCAGTACTTC
CSAHRLAGGYEQYF
>TRBJ1-2|TRBD1|many|TRBV10-3
TGTGCCATCAGTGAGACAGGGGGCAAGCGGGTCTATGGCTACACCTTC
CAISETGGKRVYGYTF
>TRBJ1-2|TRBD1|many|TRBV28
TGTGCCAGCAGTTCTATAAGGGACAGGCATGGCTACACCTTC
CASSSIRDRHGYTF
>TRBJ2-5|TRBD2|NA|TRBV5-1
TGCGCCAGCAGCTTGGCCCGGCTAGCGGGACAAGAGACCCAGTACTTC
CASSLARLAGQETQYF
>TRBJ2-4|TRBD1|many|TRBV6-5
TGTGCCAGCAGTTACTTACAGGGGGCCAACATTCAGTACTTC
CASSYLQGANIQYF
>TRBJ2-2|TRBD1|many|TRBV27
TGTGCCAGCAGCAAAAGGACAGGGGGGAACACCGGGGAGCTGTTTTTT
CASSKRTGGNTGELFF
>TRBJ2-5|TRBD1|NA|TRBV11-1
TGTGCCAGCAGCTCCGCCCCGGGACAGGGAACAGAGACCCAGTACTTC
CASSSAPGQGTETQYF
>TRBJ2-5|TRBD1|many|TRBV15
TGTGCCACCAGCCCGGACAGGGGGCGAGAGACCCAGTACTTC
CATSPDRGRETQYF
>TRBJ1-5|NA|many|TRBV6-1
TGTGCCAGCAGTGAAGTTCAAGGTAATCAGCCCCAGCATTTT
CASSEVQGNQPQHF
>TRBJ1-2|TRBD1|many|TRBV28
TGTGCCAGCAGTACTACCACATTGACAGGGATCTATGGCTACACCTTC
CASSTTTLTGIYGYTF
>TRBJ2-7|NA|NA|TRBV6-2/TRBV6-3
TGTGCCAGCAGTTACGGTGACAGGAGGACCCATTACGAGCAGTACTTC
CASSYGDRRTHYEQYF
>TRBJ1-1|NA|NA|TRBV30
TGTGCCTGGACCGGGGATGTTTGGACTGAAGCTTTCTTT
CAWTGDVWTEAFF
>TRBJ1-3|NA|many|TRBV27
TGTGCCACCAGGACAATTACTGGAAACACCATATATTTT
CATRTITGNTIYF
>TRBJ2-7|TRBD2|many|TRBV6-2/TRBV6-3
TGTGCCAGCAGTTACTCCGCCGGTTCTAGCGGGCCCCAGTTCTACGAGCAGTACTTC
CASSYSAGSSGPQFYEQYF
>TRBJ2-4|NA|many|TRBV6-2/TRBV6-3
TGTGCCAGCAGTCCCGGGACGGAGCCTAAAAACATTCAGTACTTC
CASSPGTEPKNIQYF
>TRBJ1-2|NA|few|TRBV9
TGTGCCAGCAGCGTAGAAAGGGGAGAGTATGGCTACACCTTC
CASSVERGEYGYTF
>TRBJ2-7|TRBD2|many|TRBV28
TGTGCCAGCAGAGGACTAGCGATGGAGCAGTACTTC
CASRGLAMEQYF
>TRBJ2-7|NA|many|TRBV7-2
TGTGCCAGCAGCTTCGACAGAGAGGGGTCCTACGAGCAGTACTTC
CASSFDREGSYEQYF
>TRBJ2-5|NA|many|TRBV12-3/TRBV12-4
TGTGCCAGCAGTTTAGGGACAGGAGGGGGGGAGACCCAGTACTTC
CASSLGTGGGETQYF
>TRBJ2-7|NA|NA|TRBV6-5
TGTGCCAGCAGTTCCTCCTCGAGAGGGGACTGGGTGCGCGAGCAGTACTTC
CASSSSSRGDWVREQYF
>TRBJ2-7|TRBD2|many|TRBV2
TGTGCCAGCAAAGGGACTAGCGGGACCAGGCAGTACTTC
CASKGTSGTRQYF
>TRBJ2-1|TRBD2|few|TRBV12-3/TRBV12-4
TGTGCCAGCACCCCCATAGCGGGAGGAGGATACAATGAGCAGTTCTTC
CASTPIAGGGYNEQFF
>TRBJ2-5|TRBD2|many|TRBV4-2
TGTGCCAGCAGCCAGCGGGAGCGAGAGACCCAGTACTTC
CASSQRERETQYF
>TRBJ2-7|TRBD1|many|TRBV28
TGTGCCAGCAGTTTTCTATCAGGGGGCGAGGTATACGAGCAGTACTTC
CASSFLSGGEVYEQYF
>TRBJ2-7|TRBD1|many|TRBV29-1
TGCAGCGTGGCCGGGACAGCCGAGCAGTACTTC
CSVAGTAEQYF
>TRBJ1-2|TRBD1|many|TRBV28
TGTGCCAGCAGTTACACAGGGGGCGTTTGGGGCTACACCTTC
CASSYTGGVWGYTF
>TRBJ2-7|NA|many|TRBV12-3/TRBV12-4
TGTGCCAGCAGTTTAGGGCATGGGCGGGACGAGCAGTACTTC
CASSLGHGRDEQYF
>TRBJ2-5|TRBD2|many|TRBV27
TGTGCCAGCAGTTTGAGTAGCGGGAGGGGTGAGACCCAGTACTTC
CASSLSSGRGETQYF
>TRBJ1-6|NA|NA|TRBV11-2
TGTGCCAGCAGCCGGACAGCCGCGAATTCACCCCTCCACTTT
CASSRTAANSPLHF